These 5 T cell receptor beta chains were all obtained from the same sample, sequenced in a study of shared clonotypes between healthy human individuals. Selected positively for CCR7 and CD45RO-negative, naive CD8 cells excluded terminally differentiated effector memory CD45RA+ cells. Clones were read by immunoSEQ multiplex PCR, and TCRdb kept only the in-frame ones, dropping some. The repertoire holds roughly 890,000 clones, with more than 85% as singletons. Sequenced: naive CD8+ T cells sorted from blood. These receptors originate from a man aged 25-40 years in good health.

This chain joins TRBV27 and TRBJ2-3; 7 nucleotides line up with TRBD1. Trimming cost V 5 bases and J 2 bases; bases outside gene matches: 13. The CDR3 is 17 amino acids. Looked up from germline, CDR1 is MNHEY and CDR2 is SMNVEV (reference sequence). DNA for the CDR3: TGTGCCAGCAGTCTTACGACGGACAGGTCGTACACAGATACGCAGTATTTT. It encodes CASSLTTDRSYTDTQYF.

The CDR3 nucleotides read TGTGCCAGCAGCTCAGAGGACAGTCTTTACGAGCAGTACTTC. Amino acids: CASSSEDSLYEQYF. The chain has TRBV5-5 and TRBJ2-7; D perhaps matches TRBD1 (6 bases). V was clipped by 3 bases and J by 4 bases, with 14 bases between them. Germline CDR1 SGHKS, CDR2 YYEKEE (reference sequence). This CDR3 is 14 amino acids long.

DNA of the CDR3: TGCAGCGTTGTAGGATCGCGCTATGGCTACACCTTC. Translation gives CSVVGSRYGYTF. The chain employs TRBV29-1 and TRBJ1-2, with no clear D. The CDR3 is 12 amino acids. The germline gives CDR1 SQVTM, CDR2 ANQGSEA. The V gene lost 4 bases and the J gene lost 4 bases, with 10 bases spanning the gap.

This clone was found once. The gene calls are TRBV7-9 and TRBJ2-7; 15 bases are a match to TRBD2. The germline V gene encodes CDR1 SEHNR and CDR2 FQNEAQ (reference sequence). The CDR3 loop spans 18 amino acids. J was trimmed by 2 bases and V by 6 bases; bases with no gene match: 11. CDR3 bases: TGTGCCAGCAGTATCGGACTAGCGGGAGGGCCAATCCCCTACGAGCAGTACTTC. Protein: CASSIGLAGGPIPYEQYF. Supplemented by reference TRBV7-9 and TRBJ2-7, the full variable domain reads DTGVSQNPRHKITKRGQNVTFRCDPISEHNRLYWYRQTLGQGPEFLTYFQNEAQLEKSRLLSDRFSAERPKGSFSTLEIQRTEQGDSAMYLCASSIGLAGGPIPYEQYFGPGTRLTVT.

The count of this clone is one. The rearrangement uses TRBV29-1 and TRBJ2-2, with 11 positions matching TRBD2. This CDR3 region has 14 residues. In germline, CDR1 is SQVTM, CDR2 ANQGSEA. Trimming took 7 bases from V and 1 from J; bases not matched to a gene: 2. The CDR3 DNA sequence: TGCAGCGCCCTAGCGGGAGGGAACACCGGGGAGCTGTTTTTT. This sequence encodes CSALAGGNTGELFF.